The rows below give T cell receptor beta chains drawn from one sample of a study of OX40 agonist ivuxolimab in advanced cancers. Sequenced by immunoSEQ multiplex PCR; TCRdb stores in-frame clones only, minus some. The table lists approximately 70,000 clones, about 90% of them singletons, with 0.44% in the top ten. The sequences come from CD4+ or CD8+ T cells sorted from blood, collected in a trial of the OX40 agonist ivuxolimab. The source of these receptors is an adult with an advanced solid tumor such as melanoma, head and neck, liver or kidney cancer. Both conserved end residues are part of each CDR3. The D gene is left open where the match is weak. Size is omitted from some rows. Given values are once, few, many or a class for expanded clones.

TGTGCCAGCAGCTTTTTAACTGAAGCTTTCTTT,CASSFLTEAFF,TRBV11-3,11,NA,NA,TRBJ1-1
TGTGCCAGCATCATAATCAGCGGATGGGGCACAGATACGCAGTATTTT,CASIIISGWGTDTQYF,TRBV27,16,NA,NA,TRBJ2-3
TGCGCCAGCAGGGAAGCCTACAGGGTGCCACCTGGCTACACCTTC,CASREAYRVPPGYTF,TRBV5-1,15,NA,NA,TRBJ1-2
TGCGCCAGCAGGCCCGGACAGGGTGGGTTGACGGCTTTCTTT,CASRPGQGGLTAFF,TRBV5-1,14,NA,TRBD1,TRBJ1-1
TGTGCCAGCAGCTTAGGAGGGAGATACCCCGCCGAGCAGTACTTC,CASSLGGRYPAEQYF,TRBV7-2,15,NA,NA,TRBJ2-7
TGTGCCAGCAGTAACATCGACAGGGGACCCCCCGAAGCTTTCTTT,CASSNIDRGPPEAFF,TRBV7-9,15,few,TRBD1,TRBJ1-1
TGTGCCAGTAGGCCCCGGGACAGGGTCTCCTACGAGCAGTACTTC,CASRPRDRVSYEQYF,TRBV19,15,NA,TRBD1,TRBJ2-7
TGTGCCAGCAGTGAAGCGGTTAATCAGCCCCAGCATTTT,CASSEAVNQPQHF,TRBV6-1,13,NA,NA,TRBJ1-5
TGTGCCAGCAGCCCCCGAGCAGACAGGTTGGTGGGCAATCAGCCCCAGCATTTT,CASSPRADRLVGNQPQHF,TRBV7-7,18,once,NA,TRBJ1-5
TGTGCCAGCAGTTACACCGAAGGCGGGGGAGCGCGGGAGCAGTTCTTC,CASSYTEGGGAREQFF,TRBV6-6,16,NA,TRBD2,TRBJ2-1
TGCGCCAGCAGTGAGTCGGTCGGGGGCTCCTACAATGAGCAGTTCTTC,CASSESVGGSYNEQFF,TRBV10-1,16,NA,NA,TRBJ2-1
TGTGCCAGCAGAGCTCTAGCGGGAGGATCCTACGAGCAGTACTTC,CASRALAGGSYEQYF,TRBV2,15,NA,TRBD2,TRBJ2-7
TGTGCCAGCAGCTTGATGGGGATGCGGGGCCCCAATGAGCAGTTCTTC,CASSLMGMRGPNEQFF,TRBV7-6,16,NA,NA,TRBJ2-1
TGTGCCAGCAGCCCCAGTTGGGTAGGGGAGACCCAGTACTTC,CASSPSWVGETQYF,TRBV5-4,14,NA,NA,TRBJ2-5
TGCGCCAGCAGCTTGTCCACGGGAGAGGGATACAATGAGCAGTTCTTC,CASSLSTGEGYNEQFF,TRBV5-1,16,few,NA,TRBJ2-1
TGCGCCAGCCAGGGACTAGCGGGAGAGACCCAGTACTTC,CASQGLAGETQYF,TRBV5-1,13,NA,TRBD2,TRBJ2-5
TGTGCCAGCAGTTTGAATTTAGGGAACACTGAAGCTTTCTTT,CASSLNLGNTEAFF,TRBV27,14,NA,NA,TRBJ1-1
TGTGCCAGCAGCTTCCTCGGGGGGGAAAATCAGCCCCAGCATTTT,CASSFLGGENQPQHF,TRBV5-5,15,NA,NA,TRBJ1-5
TGTGCCTGGAGCTCACCCTTTATCATGAACACTGAAGCTTTCTTT,CAWSSPFIMNTEAFF,TRBV30,15,NA,NA,TRBJ1-1
TGCAGCCTTGGGAAGGGGCCTAACTATGGCTACACCTTC,CSLGKGPNYGYTF,TRBV29-1,13,NA,NA,TRBJ1-2
TGCAGCACTAGAGGGGCGGGAGGGCCTAGAGATACGCAGTATTTT,CSTRGAGGPRDTQYF,TRBV29-1,15,NA,TRBD2,TRBJ2-3
TGTGCCAGCACACCACTAGCGGGAGGGCCTGAGACCCAGTACTTC,CASTPLAGGPETQYF,TRBV11-2,15,NA,TRBD2,TRBJ2-5
TGTGCCAGCAGCGGGACTAGCGGTAAGCAGTACTTC,CASSGTSGKQYF,TRBV7-2,12,once,TRBD2,TRBJ2-5
TGTGCCAGTCGTAAGGGGACTAGCGGGAGTGTAGGTGGAGATACGCAGTATTTT,CASRKGTSGSVGGDTQYF,TRBV19,18,NA,TRBD2,TRBJ2-3
TGTGCCCACAGGGGGGGTAGGGACACTGAAGCTTTCTTT,CAHRGGRDTEAFF,TRBV30,13,NA,TRBD1,TRBJ1-1
TGCGCCAGCAGTGAGACGGGACTAGCGGGACTTGACAATGAGCAGTTCTTC,CASSETGLAGLDNEQFF,TRBV10-2,17,once,TRBD2,TRBJ2-1
TGTGCCAGCAGCCCGGGACAGACCTACAATGAGCAGTTCTTC,CASSPGQTYNEQFF,TRBV7-7,14,NA,TRBD1,TRBJ2-1
TGTGCCAGCAGCTTAGCGCACAACCCACTAGGGGAGCAGTTCTTC,CASSLAHNPLGEQFF,TRBV7-6,15,NA,NA,TRBJ2-1
TGCAGCGTTGAAGAATATACTGGCCGGTCCAACACTGAAGCTTTCTTT,CSVEEYTGRSNTEAFF,TRBV29-1,16,NA,NA,TRBJ1-1
TGTGCCAGCAGCCCCGGGAACTATGGCTACACCTTC,CASSPGNYGYTF,TRBV5-6,12,NA,NA,TRBJ1-2